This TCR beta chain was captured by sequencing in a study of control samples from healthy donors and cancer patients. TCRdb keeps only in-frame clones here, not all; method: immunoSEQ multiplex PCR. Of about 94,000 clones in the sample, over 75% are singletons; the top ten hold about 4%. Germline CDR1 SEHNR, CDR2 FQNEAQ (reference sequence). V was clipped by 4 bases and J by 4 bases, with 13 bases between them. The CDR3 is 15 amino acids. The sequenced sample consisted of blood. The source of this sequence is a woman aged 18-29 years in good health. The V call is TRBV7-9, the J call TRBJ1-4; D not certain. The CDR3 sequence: CASSSYGDFNEKLFF. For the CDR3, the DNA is TGTGCCAGCAGCTCCTACGGGGATTTTAATGAAAAACTGTTTTTT.